This TCR beta chain was observed in a study of T cells in Graves' hyperthyroidism and ophthalmopathy. Study results and caveats: Most thyroid clonotypes expanded above 0.001 appeared in blood too. Onset of ophthalmopathy came a median roughly 6.5 months after the model predicted it.

Germline V gene lookup returns CDR1 LNHNV and CDR2 YYDKDF (reference sequence). V was trimmed by 3 bases and J by 8 bases, leaving 20 bases between them. This CDR3 has 16 residues. Researchers took RNA transcripts and amplified the TCR beta CDR3 regions from them. The HTBI primer set drove a first-round RT-PCR of the TCR CDR3. TCRdb re-derived calls from the multiplex PCR reads in MiXCR, one entry per CDR3 protein. This sample has about 700,000 distinct CDR3 sequences, with 14% found just once. There are a few counts of this clonotype. What it binds is not known. Sequencing used blood. The chain couples TRBV15 to TRBJ1-5; D perhaps matches TRBD1 (5 bases). The receptor was isolated from a woman between 18 and 29 years old with Graves' hyperthyroidism. The CDR3 nucleotides read TGTGCCACCAGCAGGGAGGGACTGCTGACCTTGGAGCCCCAGCATTTT. Its protein is CATSREGLLTLEPQHF.